This T cell receptor beta chain was retrieved from a study of blood T cell repertoires in COVID-19. The protocol was immunoSEQ multiplex PCR, while the TCRdb copy is restricted to in-frame clones and leaves out a portion. The sample consists of a few hundred thousand clones, approximately 86% of them appearing once. In germline, CDR1 is LNHNV, CDR2 YYDKDF (reference sequence). The V and J ends lost 7 bases and 3 bases, in that order; junction bases with no gene match: 13. The CDR3 sequence is 16 residues long. No more than 2 weeks before study entry, exposed participants had met a case of COVID-19. The V and J genes are TRBV15 and TRBJ1-1, with TRBD1 matching 8 bases. Sample: PBMCs or T cells enriched from blood (not recorded which). This clonotype was obtained from a woman in her twenties or thirties who had been exposed to COVID-19. The CDR3 region has the DNA TGTGCCACCACCGACAAGGACAGGGTGGGAGACACTGAAGCTTTCTTT. Translating gives CATTDKDRVGDTEAFF.